The 18 T cell receptor beta chains below were found in one sample sequenced in a study of cytomegalovirus exposure and HLA in healthy donors. The primer mix had 60 Vbeta and 13 Jbeta primers. Sequenced by immunoSEQ multiplex PCR; TCRdb stores in-frame clones only, minus some. The sample yields about 120,000 clones, about 9.4% seen once. Material: PBMCs. The receptor source for this set is a woman between 40 and 50 years old in good health and CMV-seropositive.

V and J are TRBV6-1 and TRBJ2-3, with 7 bases that match TRBD1. Germline CDR1 reads MNHNS; CDR2 reads SASEGT. The CDR3 contains 13 residues. The trim removed 10 bases at V and 4 bases at J, leaving 8 bases unmatched. The DNA of the CDR3 is TGTGCCATCCGACAGGGAAGCGCAGATACGCAGTATTTT. Protein sequence: CAIRQGSADTQYF.

This clone was observed a few times. The rearrangement joins TRBV12-5 to TRBJ2-1, with D perhaps matching TRBD1 (5 bases). CDR3 length: 17 residues. The germline V and J ends were trimmed by 1 base and 8 bases, with 21 bases remaining between them. Germline V CDR1 and CDR2: LGHNT, FRNRAP. CDR3 in amino acids: CASGLAGNRQGNYEQFF. The CDR3 coding sequence is TGTGCTAGTGGTTTGGCAGGCAACCGTCAGGGTAACTATGAGCAGTTCTTC.

This clone was counted between two and nine times. The chain couples TRBV5-1 to TRBJ2-7; 9 bases fit TRBD1. CDR1 and CDR2 (germline): SGHRS, YFSETQ. CDR3 length: 15 residues. Losses at the gene ends were 4 bases for V and 3 bases for J; bases not matched to a gene: 8. CDR3 loop: CASSVTGTGSYEQYF. In DNA, the CDR3 is TGCGCCAGCAGCGTTACCGGGACAGGGAGCTACGAGCAGTACTTC.

The rearrangement links TRBV10-2 to TRBJ1-1; 10 bases align to TRBD1. This CDR3 comprises 15 residues. The V gene end was trimmed by 5 bases and the J gene end by 3 bases; junction bases not matched to a gene: 6. The V gene's germline CDR1 is WSHSY and CDR2 SAAADI. CDR3 protein: CASSYLGTGDTEAFF. CDR3 coding DNA: TGCGCCAGCAGTTACCTAGGGACAGGGGACACTGAAGCTTTCTTT.

The chain uses TRBV5-5 and TRBJ1-2; D is ambiguous. Germline V gene sequence: CDR1 SGHKS, CDR2 YYEKEE (reference sequence). Trimming left V 4 bases short and J 8 bases short, with 15 bases between. The CDR3 has 13 residues. CDR3 nucleotide sequence: TGTGCCAGCAGCGTCGTGGGCCGAGAGGGCTACACCTTC. Translated, it gives CASSVVGREGYTF.

The chain employs TRBV19 and TRBJ1-2, with no clear D. V was trimmed by 6 bases and J by 4 bases, leaving 15 bases between them. The CDR3 has 14 amino acids. Germline V gene data show CDR1 as LNHDA and CDR2 as SQIVND (reference sequence). Written as DNA, the CDR3 is TGTGCCAGTAGCCCGGATTCCGAGGGCTATGGCTACACCTTC. Translated, it gives CASSPDSEGYGYTF. The entire variable domain, with the rest obtained from reference TRBV19 and TRBJ1-2, is as follows: DGGITQSPKYLFRKEGQNVTLSCEQNLNHDAMYWYRQDPGQGLRLIYYSQIVNDFQKGDIAEGYSVSREKKESFPLTVTSAQKNPTAFYLCASSPDSEGYGYTFGSGTRLTVV.

This clone was picked up a small number of times. The gene calls are TRBV27 and TRBJ2-5, with D uncertain. V gave up 5 bases and J gave up 7 bases, with 23 bases separating them. Germline CDR1 and CDR2: MNHEY and SMNVEV (reference sequence). The CDR3 totals 16 residues. Here the CDR3 reads CASSKNPVGHDGTQYF. The CDR3 DNA is TGTGCCAGCAGTAAAAACCCGGTGGGCCACGATGGGACCCAGTACTTC.

The rearrangement uses TRBV5-5 and TRBJ1-5; D remains unclear. Per the germline V gene, CDR1 is SGHKS and CDR2 is YYEKEE (reference sequence). The CDR3 has 13 amino acids. Trimming stripped 5 bases from V and 3 bases from J, with 9 bases between. The CDR3 nucleotides read TGTGCCAGCAGACCAGGAATCAATCAGCCCCAGCATTTT. Amino acid sequence: CASRPGINQPQHF.

V is TRBV19 and J is TRBJ1-5, with D uncertain. The CDR3 consists of 13 residues. CDR1 and CDR2 (germline): LNHDA, SQIVND (reference sequence). Trimming shortened V by 9 bases and J by 2 bases, and 11 bases separated the two germline ends. In DNA, the CDR3 is TGTGCCAGCTCGAGAGTAGGCAATCAGCCCCAGCATTTT. It yields the protein CASSRVGNQPQHF.

The CDR3 here is CASSFTQGQQPQHF. CDR3 nucleotide sequence: TGTGCCAGCAGCTTTACACAGGGACAACAGCCCCAGCATTTT. The chain uses TRBV5-5 and TRBJ1-5; weak D call: TRBD1 (6 bases). CDR3 size: 14 residues. Germline CDR1 reads SGHKS; CDR2 reads YYEKEE (reference sequence). With 2 bases removed from V and 7 bases from J, the gap between germline ends came to 13 bases.

The J gene is TRBJ1-3, the V gene TRBV25-1, with 7 bases identical to TRBD1. Germline V gene lookup returns CDR1 MGHDK and CDR2 SYGVNS. The CDR3 consists of 16 residues. V lost 4 bases to trimming and J lost 3 bases; unmatched junction nucleotides: 9. The CDR3: CASSGTGLRGGNTIYF. In DNA form, the CDR3 reads TGTGCCAGCAGTGGGACAGGACTTAGGGGTGGAAACACCATATATTTT.

This clone was detected only once. The chain links TRBV6-5 to TRBJ1-2, with unresolved D. V gave up 7 bases and J gave up 4 bases, with 13 bases separating them. Per germline, CDR1 MNHEY and CDR2 SVGAGI. This CDR3 spans 13 amino acids. The CDR3: CASTQTVPYGYTF. For the CDR3, the DNA is TGTGCCAGCACTCAAACAGTTCCCTATGGCTACACCTTC.

The sample holds a few counts of this clone. This rearrangement joins TRBV2 to TRBJ2-1; 7 positions match TRBD1. The length of the CDR3 is 16 residues. The V gene end was trimmed by 4 bases and the J gene end by 4 bases; junction bases not matched to a gene: 10. Per germline, CDR1 SNHLY and CDR2 FYNNEI. In DNA form, the CDR3 reads TGTGCCAGCAGTGCCGTGACAGGGAAGACGTACAATGAGCAGTTCTTC. Translating gives CASSAVTGKTYNEQFF.

As for this clone: The germline gene is not matched at one end of the junction; a read error may be the cause. Other DNA sequences in this specimen translate into the identical CDR3. The rearrangement links TRBV7-8 to TRBJ1-5, with 10 bases identical to TRBD1. Germline-derived CDR1 and CDR2 are SGHVS and FQNEAQ. The CDR3 runs to 15 residues. The CDR3 DNA reads as TGTGCCAGCAGCGTCGACAGGGGGCGCGATCAACCCCAGCATTTT. Amino acids: CASSVDRGRDQPQHF.

The chain combines TRBV5-1 with TRBJ2-7; TRBD1 might be the D (5 bases). The V gene's germline CDR1 is SGHRS and CDR2 YFSETQ. Trimming left V 4 bases short and J 6 bases short, with 20 bases between. This CDR3 has 15 residues. The CDR3 here is CASSPDGAGPSEQYF. The CDR3, as DNA: TGCGCCAGCAGCCCGGACGGAGCAGGGCCTAGCGAGCAGTACTTC.

This clone was found a few times. This rearrangement joins TRBV9 to TRBJ1-1; 7 nucleotides match TRBD1. Germline CDR1 reads SGDLS; CDR2 reads YYNGEE. V lost 1 base and J lost 1; bases outside the gene matches: 4. The CDR3 contains 15 residues. CDR3 DNA: TGTGCCAGCAGCGTAAAGGGGGACAGGAACACTGAAGCTTTCTTT. This gives the protein CASSVKGDRNTEAFF.

The chain employs TRBV6-5 and TRBJ2-1; D is perhaps TRBD1 (5 bases). This CDR3 spans 13 amino acids. Germline CDR1 MNHEY, CDR2 SVGAGI. Trimming shortened V by 7 bases and J by 8 bases, and 15 bases separated the two germline ends. CDR3 DNA: TGTGCCAGCACTTCAAGGGGCAAGGATGAGCAGTTCTTC. It is translated as CASTSRGKDEQFF.

The chain employs TRBV11-2 and TRBJ2-1, with 9 bases that match TRBD2. In germline, CDR1 is SGHAT, CDR2 FQNNGV. V dropped 2 bases and J dropped 2; count of bases not matched to a gene: 1. The CDR3 spans 15 residues. The CDR3 DNA reads TGTGCCAGCAGCTTATGGACTAGCGCCTACAATGAGCAGTTCTTC. Protein: CASSLWTSAYNEQFF. The whole variable domain, remainder taken from reference TRBV11-2 and TRBJ2-1, is EAGVAQSPRYKIIEKRQSVAFWCNPISGHATLYWYQQILGQGPKLLIQFQNNGVVDDSQLPKDRFSAERLKGVDSTLKIQPAKLEDSAVYLCASSLWTSAYNEQFFGPGTRLTVL.